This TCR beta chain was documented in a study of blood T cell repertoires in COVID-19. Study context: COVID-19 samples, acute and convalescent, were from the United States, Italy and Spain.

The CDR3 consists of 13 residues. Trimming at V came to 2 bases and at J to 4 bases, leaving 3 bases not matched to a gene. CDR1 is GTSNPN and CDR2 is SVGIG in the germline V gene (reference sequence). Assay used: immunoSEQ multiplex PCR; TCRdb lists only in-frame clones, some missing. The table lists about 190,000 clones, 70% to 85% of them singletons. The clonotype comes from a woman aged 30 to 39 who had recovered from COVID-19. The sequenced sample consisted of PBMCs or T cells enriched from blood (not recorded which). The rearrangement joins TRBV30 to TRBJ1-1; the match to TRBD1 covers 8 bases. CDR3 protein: CAWSIDRGTEAFF. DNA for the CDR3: TGTGCCTGGAGTATAGACAGGGGCACTGAAGCTTTCTTT.